The 6 T cell receptor beta chains presented below share a single source sample, sequenced in a study of monozygotic twins with inflammatory bowel disease. TCRdb reprocessed the 5' RACE reads; each CDR3 protein has one entry and no DNA is given. The specimen's table records approximately 120,000 distinct CDR3 sequences. The sample consisted of blood. The receptors shown here come from a human donor with ulcerative colitis or Crohn's disease, or a healthy co-twin of an affected twin (not recorded which).

The chain uses TRBV12-3 or TRBV12-4 and TRBJ2-2; without DNA, the TCRdb call of TRBD1 cannot be checked. The CDR3 covers 13 residues. The chain's CDR3 is CASRDIYTGELFF.

The chain links TRBV5-4 to TRBJ2-3; TCRdb's D call of TRBD1 is untestable without DNA. There are 16 residues in the CDR3. Germline V CDR1 and CDR2: SGHNT, YYREEE (reference sequence). CDR3 region: CASSLNGWGGTDTQYF.

The CDR3 is CASSPDPSLQETQYF. V usage is TRBV28 and J usage is TRBJ2-5; TCRdb names TRBD1, which stays unverified in the absence of DNA. The V gene's germline CDR1 is MDHEN and CDR2 SYDVKM. CDR3 length: 15 residues.

The chain uses TRBV24-1 and TRBJ2-5; without DNA, the TCRdb call of TRBD2 cannot be checked. The germline V gene has CDR1 KGHDR and CDR2 SFDVKD. CDR3 length: 15 amino acids. This CDR3 reads CATSDSAGGLKTQYF.

The rearrangement links TRBV29-1 to TRBJ2-5. Germline V gives CDR1 SQVTM, CDR2 ANQGSEA. This CDR3 spans 12 amino acids. CDR3 in amino acids: CSVGPEQETQYF.

This chain joins TRBV29-1 and TRBJ1-5; no DNA is available, so the TRBD1 call from TCRdb remains unchecked. Looked up from germline, CDR1 is SQVTM and CDR2 is ANQGSEA. The CDR3 contains 14 residues. This chain's CDR3 is CSVRVQGYDQPQHF.